This is a list of T cell receptor beta chains from one sample in a study of T cells in Graves' hyperthyroidism and ophthalmopathy. One entry per CDR3 protein results from TCRdb running MiXCR on the multiplex PCR reads. Seen here are under 350,000 distinct CDR3 sequences, approximately 15% observed once, and the top ten hold over 50%. Sequenced input: blood. These receptors were obtained from an older woman with Graves' ophthalmopathy. CDR3s include the opening cysteine and the closing phenylalanine or tryptophan.

len: 17
j_gene: TRBJ2-7
v_gene: TRBV3-1
CDR3aa: CASSQGTTSEFTYEQYF

len: 14
j_gene: TRBJ2-1
v_gene: TRBV7-3
CDR3aa: CASSSLHPGGEQFF

len: 13
j_gene: TRBJ1-3
v_gene: TRBV7-2
CDR3aa: CASSFGQGNTIYF

len: 14
j_gene: TRBJ2-1
v_gene: TRBV28
CDR3aa: CASRLNTGVGEQFF

len: 15
j_gene: TRBJ2-5
v_gene: TRBV20-1
CDR3aa: CSASQLGGGGETQYF

len: 12
j_gene: TRBJ2-5
v_gene: TRBV27
CDR3aa: CASSPGWETQYF

len: 17
j_gene: TRBJ1-6
v_gene: TRBV2
CDR3aa: CASSEAEQGSYNSPLHF

len: 15
j_gene: TRBJ2-1
v_gene: TRBV28
CDR3aa: CASSPGGRQHNEQFF

len: 12
j_gene: TRBJ2-7
v_gene: TRBV6-1
CDR3aa: CASRLETYEQYF

len: 15
j_gene: TRBJ2-1
v_gene: TRBV7-2
CDR3aa: CASSLGAGFDNEQFF

len: 12
j_gene: TRBJ2-5
v_gene: TRBV6-1
CDR3aa: CASRGGRETQYF

len: 17
j_gene: TRBJ2-3
v_gene: TRBV10-2
CDR3aa: CASSEGDKVAGTDTQYF

len: 15
j_gene: TRBJ1-6
v_gene: TRBV7-9
CDR3aa: CASSLVGTGDSPLHF

len: 16
j_gene: TRBJ2-1
v_gene: TRBV27
CDR3aa: CASRPGQGRSYNEQFF

len: 15
j_gene: TRBJ2-1
v_gene: TRBV5-1
CDR3aa: CASSPRSGTYNEQFF

len: 15
j_gene: TRBJ2-7
v_gene: TRBV7-6
CDR3aa: CASSGGLAESYEQYF

len: 14
j_gene: TRBJ2-3
v_gene: TRBV20-1
CDR3aa: CSGGGSKLSDTQYF

len: 16
j_gene: TRBJ2-5
v_gene: TRBV10-3
CDR3aa: CAISARELAGVETQYF

len: 16
j_gene: TRBJ2-5
v_gene: TRBV3-1
CDR3aa: CASSQGALAISETQYF

len: 14
j_gene: TRBJ1-1
v_gene: TRBV3-1
CDR3aa: CASSPYGPNTEAFF

len: 17
j_gene: TRBJ2-6
v_gene: TRBV5-1
CDR3aa: CASSHRGTQAGANVLTF

len: 15
j_gene: TRBJ1-2
v_gene: TRBV7-9
CDR3aa: CASSPTGHLSYGYTF

len: 19
j_gene: TRBJ2-7
v_gene: TRBV11-2
CDR3aa: CASSSAAGTGRAPSYEQYF

len: 15
j_gene: TRBJ1-2
v_gene: TRBV19
CDR3aa: CASRTDRVGNYGYTF

len: 16
j_gene: TRBJ2-2
v_gene: TRBV19
CDR3aa: CASGKWGGLGAGELFF

len: 15
j_gene: TRBJ1-2
v_gene: TRBV6-5
CDR3aa: CASSSRTGGFYGYTF

len: 15
j_gene: TRBJ2-3
v_gene: TRBV6-1
CDR3aa: CASSETWSGLDTQYF

len: 15
j_gene: TRBJ1-2
v_gene: TRBV20-1
CDR3aa: CSASFWTGWRYGYTF

len: 16
j_gene: TRBJ1-1
v_gene: TRBV30
CDR3aa: CAWSYSGTALNTEAFF

len: 16
j_gene: TRBJ2-5
v_gene: TRBV4-1
CDR3aa: CASSPGTAAGQETQYF

len: 17
j_gene: TRBJ1-1
v_gene: TRBV7-2
CDR3aa: CASSLALYRAAGTEAFF

len: 13
j_gene: TRBJ2-5
v_gene: TRBV10-3
CDR3aa: CAISGLKGETQYF

len: 13
j_gene: TRBJ2-3
v_gene: TRBV12-3/TRBV12-4
CDR3aa: CASSSYGGTTQYF

len: 12
j_gene: TRBJ2-1
v_gene: TRBV6-1
CDR3aa: CASSAMGDEQFF

len: 15
j_gene: TRBJ2-5
v_gene: TRBV19
CDR3aa: CASSIGQSSQETQYF

len: 14
j_gene: TRBJ2-2
v_gene: TRBV20-1
CDR3aa: CSARGQPNTGELFF

len: 15
j_gene: TRBJ2-3
v_gene: TRBV10-1
CDR3aa: CASSASAGATDTQYF

len: 16
j_gene: TRBJ2-7
v_gene: TRBV7-9
CDR3aa: CASSPPYGTGALEQYF

len: 13
j_gene: TRBJ1-5
v_gene: TRBV6-5
CDR3aa: CASSYGWNQPQHF

len: 16
j_gene: TRBJ2-2
v_gene: TRBV27
CDR3aa: CASRGPRPLNTGELFF

len: 14
j_gene: TRBJ1-4
v_gene: TRBV29-1
CDR3aa: CSVEGARTNEKLFF

len: 12
j_gene: TRBJ2-4
v_gene: TRBV7-2
CDR3aa: CASSRDRLIQYF

len: 14
j_gene: TRBJ2-7
v_gene: TRBV9
CDR3aa: CASSIDPQNYEQYF

len: 16
j_gene: TRBJ2-7
v_gene: TRBV27
CDR3aa: CASSSSGSGGSYEQYF

len: 13
j_gene: TRBJ1-3
v_gene: TRBV20-1
CDR3aa: CSARDSRTEHIYF